These 19 T cell receptor beta chains share one sample of origin, sequenced in a study of blood T cell repertoires in COVID-19. Using immunoSEQ multiplex PCR, the repertoire was profiled, and TCRdb retains in-frame clones only, with some absent. The sample consists of 140,000 or so clones, 82% of them appearing once. Source material: peripheral blood. These receptors originate from a woman aged 80 or over with acute or convalescent COVID-19.

The gene calls are TRBV19 and TRBJ2-1; the match to TRBD2 covers 10 bases. Looked up from germline, CDR1 is LNHDA and CDR2 is SQIVND (reference sequence). The ends lost 4 bases at V and 0 bases at J; junction bases unmatched: 6. CDR3 length: 17 amino acids. The CDR3 loop is CASSTGLALYSYNEQFF. The CDR3 coding sequence is TGTGCCAGTAGTACGGGACTAGCGTTATACTCCTACAATGAGCAGTTCTTC.

In nucleotides, the CDR3 is TGTGCCAGCAGCTCAGACTACGAGCAGTACTTC. This gives the protein CASSSDYEQYF. The rearrangement joins TRBV5-4 to TRBJ2-7; unclear D gene. This CDR3 is built from 11 residues. V shed 3 bases and J shed 3 bases, with 4 bases lying between them. Germline assignment: CDR1 SGHNT and CDR2 YYREEE (reference sequence).

J is TRBJ1-6 and V is TRBV28; the D gene is possibly TRBD1 (6 bases). The CDR3 is made up of 14 amino acids. Germline CDR1 is MDHEN and CDR2 is SYDVKM. Deletions cut 6 bases from V and 12 bases from J, with 18 bases between. Here the CDR3 DNA reads TGTGCCAGCAGGCCGTCCGGCCGAGGGGGACCCCTCCACTTT. It yields the protein CASRPSGRGGPLHF.

This chain connects TRBV4-1 to TRBJ1-2, with TRBD1 as a possible D gene (6 bases). The CDR3 is made up of 15 amino acids. V lost 5 bases to trimming and J lost 3 bases, with 16 bases between them. Germline values: CDR1 MGHRA, CDR2 YSYEKL. The CDR3 nucleotides read TGCGCCAGCAGCTTAGGGGGGGGCTTGGACTATGGCTACACCTTC. Its protein product is CASSLGGGLDYGYTF.

The chain couples TRBV18 to TRBJ2-1; 9 bases line up with TRBD2. Germline-derived CDR1 and CDR2 are KGHSH and LQKENI. The CDR3 is 17 amino acids. V was clipped by 6 bases and J by 6 bases; unmatched bases: 15. The CDR3 reads CASSLLSGGPSPNEQFF. The CDR3 region has the DNA TGTGCCAGCTCTCTCCTGAGCGGGGGGCCCTCCCCCAATGAGCAGTTCTTC. Together with reference TRBV18 and TRBJ2-1, the CDR3 gives the full variable domain: NAGVMQNPRHLVRRRGQEARLRCSPMKGHSHVYWYRQLPEEGLKFMVYLQKENIIDESGMPKERFSAEFPKEGPSILRIQQVVRGDSAAYFCASSLLSGGPSPNEQFFGPGTRLTVL.

V gene TRBV6-5 combines with J gene TRBJ2-7, with a tentative D call TRBD2 (5 bases). The germline CDR1 and CDR2 sequences are MNHEY and SVGAGI. V was trimmed by 0 bases and J by 7 bases, leaving 13 bases between them. The CDR3 contains 14 residues. CDR3 loop: CASSYSALRREQYF. As DNA, the CDR3 is TGTGCCAGCAGTTACTCGGCCTTGCGGAGGGAGCAGTACTTC.

V and J are TRBV19 and TRBJ2-3; TRBD2 aligns across 12 bases. This CDR3 is 19 amino acids long. V gave up 5 bases and J gave up 1 base; unmatched junction bases: 13. Germline lookup yields CDR1 LNHDA and CDR2 SQIVND (reference sequence). The CDR3 here is CASSPSLAGGPYGTDTQYF. The CDR3 bases are TGTGCCAGTAGTCCAAGTCTAGCGGGGGGGCCTTACGGCACAGATACGCAGTATTTT.

This chain joins TRBV3-1 (or the pseudogene TRBV3-2) and TRBJ1-5; D is ambiguous. V lost 0 bases and J 3 bases, leaving 12 bases between the germline ends. The CDR3 consists of 16 residues. Germline values: CDR1 LGHDT, CDR2 YNNKEL (reference sequence). This CDR3 is CASSQDWAGDNQPQHF. In nucleotides, the CDR3 is TGTGCCAGCAGCCAAGATTGGGCAGGCGACAATCAGCCCCAGCATTTT.

This chain links TRBV10-2 with TRBJ1-2; 9 bases map to TRBD1. J gave up 5 bases and V 7 bases, and 14 bases lay outside the gene matches. The CDR3 runs 16 residues. Germline V gene lookup returns CDR1 WSHSY and CDR2 SAAADI. The CDR3 bases are TGCGCCAGCACTAACGCCGGGACAGGGAGGTTATATGGCTACACCTTC. Its protein product is CASTNAGTGRLYGYTF.

This clone was recorded only once. The gene calls are TRBV5-1 and TRBJ2-4, with TRBD1 matching 8 bases. The germline CDR1 and CDR2 sequences are SGHRS and YFSETQ. V lost 2 bases and J lost 16; bases outside the gene matches: 11. The CDR3 has 13 amino acids. CDR3 DNA: TGCGCCAGCAGCTTTGGGTCGGACAGGGTCCATTACTTC. Protein: CASSFGSDRVHYF.

This chain links TRBV28 with TRBJ2-1; 8 nucleotides agree with TRBD2. V shed 6 bases and J 4 bases; nucleotides not matched to a gene: 8. The germline CDR1 and CDR2 sequences are MDHEN and SYDVKM. The CDR3 has 15 residues. This chain's CDR3 is CASSDTSGVYNEQFF. Here the CDR3 DNA reads TGTGCCAGCAGCGATACTAGCGGAGTTTACAATGAGCAGTTCTTC.

This chain connects TRBV28 to TRBJ2-1, with 8 bases lining up with TRBD2. Trimming took 4 bases from V and 12 from J; bases not matched to a gene: 5. CDR1 and CDR2 from the germline V gene are MDHEN and SYDVKM. This CDR3 comprises 12 residues. The CDR3 DNA sequence: TGTGCCAGCAGTTGGGGGACTAGGATGCAGTTCTTC. It codes for CASSWGTRMQFF.

The chain has TRBV3-1 (or the pseudogene TRBV3-2) and TRBJ1-1; 9 positions agree with TRBD1. J was trimmed by 4 bases and V by 3 bases; bases with no gene match: 3. This CDR3 is built from 14 residues. Germline values: CDR1 LGHDT, CDR2 YNNKEL (reference sequence). DNA for the CDR3: TGTGCCAGCAGCCACCGGGGACAGGGCACTGAAGCTTTCTTT. This translates into CASSHRGQGTEAFF.

The chain combines TRBV6-1 with TRBJ2-1; D is perhaps TRBD1 (6 bases). This CDR3 is 16 amino acids long. Germline V lookup: CDR1 MNHNS, CDR2 SASEGT. Trimming stripped 3 bases from V and 4 bases from J, with 16 bases between. CDR3 in DNA: TGTGCCAGCAGTGATCCAGGGGAAGTGTGGTACAATGAGCAGTTCTTC. Translation: CASSDPGEVWYNEQFF.

This chain links TRBV10-3 with TRBJ2-3; maybe TRBD1 (6 bases). The germline CDR1 and CDR2 sequences are ENHRY and SYGVKD. The CDR3 consists of 15 residues. The V gene lost 5 bases and the J gene lost 0 bases, with 12 bases spanning the gap. In DNA form, the CDR3 reads TGTGCCATCAGTCCCTCAGGGGTGAGCACAGATACGCAGTATTTT. Its protein is CAISPSGVSTDTQYF.

CDR3: CASSPNRQGGNTIYF. The CDR3 bases are TGCGCCAGCAGCCCGAATCGGCAGGGTGGAAACACCATATATTTT. The V gene is TRBV5-1, the J gene TRBJ1-3; D is possibly TRBD1 (5 bases). Trimming stripped 4 bases from V and 3 bases from J, with 14 bases between. CDR1 and CDR2 (germline): SGHRS, YFSETQ. This CDR3 comprises 15 residues.

A single count supports this clone. This sequence joins TRBV5-1 and TRBJ2-7; 10 bases fit TRBD2. The V gene end was trimmed by 1 base and the J gene end by 5 bases; junction bases not matched to a gene: 6. Germline lookup yields CDR1 SGHRS and CDR2 YFSETQ. The CDR3 is 15 amino acids. The CDR3 sequence is CASSLSGGALNEQYF. The CDR3 DNA follows: TGCGCCAGCAGCTTGAGCGGGGGGGCTCTTAACGAGCAGTACTTC.

This sequence joins TRBV10-1 and TRBJ2-7; tentative D call: TRBD1 (5 bases). The CDR3 sequence is 15 residues long. Germline CDR1 WNHNN, CDR2 SYGVQD (reference sequence). Trimming left V 1 base short and J 3 bases short, with 13 bases between. The CDR3 region has the DNA TGCGCCAGCAGTGAGTACAGCAGGGTGGGCTACGAGCAGTACTTC. It codes for CASSEYSRVGYEQYF.

J is TRBJ2-3 and V is TRBV5-4, with D maybe TRBD2 (5 bases). The germline CDR1 and CDR2 sequences are SGHNT and YYREEE (reference sequence). V shed 0 bases and J shed 6 bases, with 8 bases lying between them. The CDR3 totals 13 residues. This CDR3 is CASSLAAADTQYF. In DNA, the CDR3 is TGTGCCAGCAGCTTGGCAGCGGCGGATACGCAGTATTTT.